Below, 27 T cell receptor beta chains from the same sample are listed, as sequenced in a study of cytomegalovirus exposure and HLA in healthy donors. The PCR contained 60 Vbeta and 13 Jbeta primers. The method was immunoSEQ multiplex PCR; TCRdb's version includes in-frame clones alone and lacks a portion of them. The sample includes about 200,000 clones, about 78% of them seen just once. Sequenced: PBMCs. Receptors originate from a male donor in good health and CMV-seronegative.

This clone was detected only a few times. The rearrangement joins TRBV5-1 to TRBJ2-7; D unresolved. This CDR3 spans 14 amino acids. Trimming pared 0 bases from V and 2 bases from J, leaving 9 bases between. Germline loops: CDR1 SGHRS, CDR2 YFSETQ. Here the CDR3 DNA reads TGCGCCAGCAGCTTGGATGCGGTAACCTACGAGCAGTACTTC. Translating it yields CASSLDAVTYEQYF. Together with reference TRBV5-1 and TRBJ2-7, the CDR3 gives the full variable domain: KAGVTQTPRYLIKTRGQQVTLSCSPISGHRSVSWYQQTPGQGLQFLFEYFSETQRNKGNFPGRFSGRQFSNSRSEMNVSTLELGDSALYLCASSLDAVTYEQYFGPGTRLTVT.

J is TRBJ1-2 and V is TRBV5-6; 7 bases agree with TRBD1. The V gene end was trimmed by 4 bases and the J gene end by 8 bases; junction bases not matched to a gene: 11. Germline loops: CDR1 SGHDT, CDR2 YYEEEE. The CDR3 is made up of 14 amino acids. Here the CDR3 reads CASSRPEGARGYTF. The CDR3 coding sequence is TGTGCCAGCAGCCGTCCCGAGGGGGCGCGGGGCTACACCTTC.

This chain joins TRBV5-4 and TRBJ1-2, with 8 bases lining up with TRBD1. Germline V gene sequence: CDR1 SGHNT, CDR2 YYREEE (reference sequence). V lost 1 base and J lost 7; bases outside the gene matches: 15. The CDR3 consists of 17 residues. For the CDR3, the DNA is TGTGCCAGCAGCTTGTTAGTTCTGGCAGGGGGCGTGCGTGGCTACACCTTC. It specifies CASSLLVLAGGVRGYTF.

The gene calls are TRBV7-9 and TRBJ2-5; D may be TRBD2 (5 bases). CDR3 size: 13 residues. Germline V gene sequence: CDR1 SEHNR, CDR2 FQNEAQ (reference sequence). V lost 4 bases, J lost 2 bases, and 8 bases lay in between. The CDR3 DNA reads TGTGCCAGCAGCTCGACTATGCAAGAGACCCAGTACTTC. It codes for CASSSTMQETQYF.

The chain employs TRBV6-1 and TRBJ2-3, with D perhaps matching TRBD2 (7 bases). The V gene's germline CDR1 is MNHNS and CDR2 SASEGT. Trimming removed 7 bases from V and 1 base from J, with 15 bases in between. The CDR3 totals 15 residues. This CDR3 is CASKGRGAGTDTQYF. The DNA of the CDR3 is TGTGCCAGCAAGGGACGGGGGGCCGGCACAGATACGCAGTATTTT.

This chain uses TRBV19 with TRBJ2-7; 11 bases match TRBD1. The CDR3 extends over 13 amino acids. V was clipped by 11 bases and J by 0 bases; unmatched bases: 3. Germline V CDR1 and CDR2: LNHDA, SQIVND (reference sequence). DNA for the CDR3: TGTGCCTCAGGACAGGGGGCCTCCTACGAGCAGTACTTC. Its translation is CASGQGASYEQYF. Supplemented by reference TRBV19 and TRBJ2-7, the full variable domain reads DGGITQSPKYLFRKEGQNVTLSCEQNLNHDAMYWYRQDPGQGLRLIYYSQIVNDFQKGDIAEGYSVSREKKESFPLTVTSAQKNPTAFYLCASGQGASYEQYFGPGTRLTVT.

Turning to this clone: Other nucleotide sequences in the sample specify the same CDR3. V gene TRBV7-3 combines with J gene TRBJ1-4, with D possibly being TRBD1 (5 bases). The germline CDR1 and CDR2 sequences are SGHTA and FQGTGA. The CDR3 totals 13 residues. Trimming removed 2 bases from V and 11 bases from J, with 12 bases in between. CDR3 in DNA: TGTGCCAGCAGCTTAGACGGGGGAGGGAAACTGTTTTTT. It encodes CASSLDGGGKLFF.

The V gene is TRBV5-1, the J gene TRBJ2-5; 7 bases are a match to TRBD1. The length of the CDR3 is 17 residues. J was trimmed by 2 bases and V by 0 bases; bases with no gene match: 10. Germline CDR1 and CDR2: SGHRS and YFSETQ. For the CDR3, the DNA is TGCGCCAGCAGCTTGGGTTTCCGAACAGGGGCTCAAGAGACCCAGTACTTC. It yields the protein CASSLGFRTGAQETQYF.

The chain is built from TRBV10-1 and TRBJ1-1, with D uncertain. V dropped 6 bases and J dropped 3 bases, with 11 bases sitting between them. The CDR3 consists of 13 residues. Per germline, CDR1 WNHNN and CDR2 SYGVQD (reference sequence). CDR3 sequence (DNA): TGCGCCAGCAGGGCCAGCGGGGACACTGAAGCTTTCTTT. Translated: CASRASGDTEAFF.

The chain carries TRBV15 and TRBJ2-7, with TRBD1 matching over 7 bases. The CDR3 extends over 15 amino acids. The germline gives CDR1 LNHNV, CDR2 YYDKDF (reference sequence). V shed 4 bases, J shed 4 bases, and the junction held 10 bases outside the gene matches. The CDR3 sequence: CATSNTGVKRYEQYF. Here the CDR3 DNA reads TGTGCCACCAGCAATACAGGGGTTAAAAGATACGAGCAGTACTTC.

The V call is TRBV18, the J call TRBJ2-7; TRBD1 might be the D (5 bases). Between the trimmed V and J ends, which lost 5 bases and 3 bases, there was a span of 11 bases. The CDR3 is 13 residues long. The germline V gene encodes CDR1 KGHSH and CDR2 LQKENI. DNA for the CDR3: TGTGCCAGCTCATCCACCAGGGACTACGAGCAGTACTTC. Translating it yields CASSSTRDYEQYF.

This sequence joins TRBV7-2 and TRBJ2-1, with 8 bases that match TRBD2. The CDR3 is made up of 15 amino acids. J gave up 8 bases and V 0 bases, and 6 bases lay outside the gene matches. The germline V gene encodes CDR1 SGHTA and CDR2 FQGNSA. The CDR3 region has the DNA TGTGCCAGCAGCTTAGCCGTGACTAGCGTGCATGAGCAGTTCTTC. This gives the protein CASSLAVTSVHEQFF.

CDR3 in amino acids: CSVGPASGSYEQYF. CDR3 coding DNA: TGCAGCGTTGGCCCGGCTAGCGGGTCCTACGAGCAGTACTTC. The J gene is TRBJ2-7, the V gene TRBV29-1; 8 bases map to TRBD2. Losses at the gene ends were 4 bases for V and 1 base for J; bases not matched to a gene: 6. The CDR3 spans 14 residues. CDR1 is SQVTM, CDR2 ANQGSEA, per germline.

V usage is TRBV5-6 and J usage is TRBJ2-7; 7 bases fit TRBD1. Germline trimming cut 2 bases from V and 6 bases from J; bases unmatched to any gene: 2. Germline CDR1 SGHDT, CDR2 YYEEEE. CDR3 length: 12 amino acids. This CDR3 reads CASSLTGVEQYF. For the CDR3, the DNA is TGTGCCAGCAGCTTAACAGGGGTCGAGCAGTACTTC.

The chain is built from TRBV25-1 and TRBJ2-1; maybe TRBD2 (6 bases). The CDR3 sequence is 13 residues long. The V end was cut by 6 bases, the J end by 10 bases, with 16 bases between. CDR1 and CDR2 from the germline V gene are MGHDK and SYGVNS. The CDR3 sequence is CASSGTGVSEQFF. CDR3 bases: TGTGCCAGCAGCGGGACTGGGGTTTCGGAGCAGTTCTTC.

As to this clone: The same CDR3 arises from other DNA sequences in this sample as well. The chain links TRBV28 to TRBJ2-3; D possibly corresponds to TRBD2 (6 bases). The germline CDR1 and CDR2 sequences are MDHEN and SYDVKM. The CDR3 runs 14 residues. Trimming removed 4 bases from V and 4 bases from J, with 12 bases in between. CDR3 bases: TGTGCCAGCAGTTCAAGACTAGAACCAGATACGCAGTATTTT. It codes for CASSSRLEPDTQYF.

J is TRBJ1-2 and V is TRBV6-5; D remains unclear. CDR1 and CDR2 (germline): MNHEY, SVGAGI. Trimming stripped 5 bases from V and 0 bases from J, with 13 bases between. The CDR3 spans 15 residues. The CDR3 here is CASSRPDWANYGYTF. Here the CDR3 DNA reads TGTGCCAGCAGTCGTCCCGACTGGGCTAACTATGGCTACACCTTC.

This sequence joins TRBV27 and TRBJ2-7; D is uncertain. CDR3 size: 14 residues. Germline loops: CDR1 MNHEY, CDR2 SMNVEV (reference sequence). Trimming removed 0 bases from V and 2 bases from J, with 8 bases in between. CDR3 in DNA: TGTGCCAGCAGTTTATCTGGGCCTACCTACGAGCAGTACTTC. Amino acids: CASSLSGPTYEQYF.

This rearrangement joins TRBV5-1 to TRBJ1-2, with 8 bases aligning to TRBD1. Germline-derived CDR1 and CDR2 are SGHRS and YFSETQ. The V segment lost 4 bases and the J segment 12 bases; nucleotides outside the gene matches: 14. This CDR3 spans 14 amino acids. For the CDR3, the DNA is TGCGCCAGCAGCCTTAACTTAGGACAGGGAGAAGACACCTTC. Protein: CASSLNLGQGEDTF.

This clone occurred a few times. This sequence joins TRBV5-6 and TRBJ1-4, with TRBD1 matching 7 bases. Looked up from germline, CDR1 is SGHDT and CDR2 is YYEEEE. V lost 2 bases, J lost 8 bases, and 6 bases stayed unmatched. This CDR3 has 14 amino acids. The CDR3 loop reads CASSFGAGGEKLFF. The CDR3 bases are TGTGCCAGCAGCTTCGGCGCAGGGGGAGAAAAACTGTTTTTT. Combining the CDR3 with reference TRBV5-6 and TRBJ1-4 gives the whole variable domain DAGVTQSPTHLIKTRGQQVTLRCSPKSGHDTVSWYQQALGQGPQFIFQYYEEEERQRGNFPDRFSGHQFPNYSSELNVNALLLGDSALYLCASSFGAGGEKLFFGSGTQLSVL.

The V call is TRBV6-6, the J call TRBJ1-1, with 9 bases that match TRBD1. Germline V gives CDR1 MNHNY, CDR2 SVGAGI (reference sequence). J lost 1 base, V lost 6 bases, and 6 bases had no gene match. This CDR3 spans 15 amino acids. The DNA for the CDR3 is TGTGCCAGCAGCCAGCCGGGACAGGGGAACACTGAAGCTTTCTTT. This sequence encodes CASSQPGQGNTEAFF.

The chain is built from TRBV30 and TRBJ2-7; the D is unclear. V dropped 5 bases and J dropped 3 bases, with 11 bases sitting between them. This CDR3 spans 12 amino acids. Germline V gives CDR1 GTSNPN, CDR2 SVGIG (reference sequence). DNA of the CDR3: TGTGCCTGGGCCGGTAGTAGCTACGAGCAGTACTTC. Its protein product is CAWAGSSYEQYF.

The chain links TRBV7-9 to TRBJ1-3; TRBD1 matches 9 bases. The V gene end was trimmed by 6 bases and the J gene end by 0 bases; junction bases not matched to a gene: 9. The CDR3 is 17 residues long. The germline CDR1 and CDR2 sequences are SEHNR and FQNEAQ (reference sequence). CDR3: CASSSTGTGISGNTIYF. The DNA of the CDR3 is TGTGCCAGCAGTTCAACCGGGACAGGGATCTCTGGAAACACCATATATTTT.

This chain links TRBV7-9 with TRBJ1-1; 8 positions match TRBD1. The J segment lost 5 bases and the V segment lost 7 bases, leaving 9 bases of the junction unmatched. Germline CDR1 is SEHNR and CDR2 is FQNEAQ (reference sequence). The CDR3 is made up of 14 amino acids. CDR3 coding DNA: TGTGCCAGCACCTCTCAGGGGGCGGAGACTGAAGCTTTCTTT. Translating it yields CASTSQGAETEAFF.

The chain is built from TRBV5-1 and TRBJ2-7; the D is unclear. Germline V CDR1 and CDR2: SGHRS, YFSETQ. This CDR3 is 13 amino acids long. V lost 6 bases and J 5 bases, leaving 15 bases between the germline ends. CDR3 nucleotide sequence: TGCGCCAGCAACCTCGGTGGTCCTGACGAGCAGTACTTC. It specifies CASNLGGPDEQYF.

The V call is TRBV15, the J call TRBJ2-1, with TRBD1 matching over 12 bases. Losses at the gene ends were 10 bases for V and 12 bases for J; bases not matched to a gene: 10. CDR1 and CDR2 (germline): LNHNV, YYDKDF (reference sequence). The CDR3 extends over 13 amino acids. The CDR3 sequence is CAIKGQGAGGQFF. For the CDR3, the DNA is TGTGCCATCAAGGGACAGGGGGCGGGGGGGCAGTTCTTC.

This rearrangement joins TRBV6-4 to TRBJ2-7, with TRBD2 matching over 10 bases. Germline CDR1 MRHNA, CDR2 SNTAGT. The V segment lost 3 bases and the J segment 12 bases; nucleotides outside the gene matches: 14. This CDR3 has 15 amino acids. The CDR3 reads CASSEVRPSGSKRYF. As DNA, the CDR3 is TGTGCCAGCAGTGAAGTGAGGCCTAGCGGGAGTAAGCGGTACTTC.